Listed below are T cell receptor beta chains from one sample, sequenced in a study of PD-1 blockade in classical Hodgkin lymphoma. Clones were read by immunoSEQ multiplex PCR, and TCRdb kept only the in-frame ones, dropping some. Among 90,000 to 130,000 clones listed, roughly nine tenths were seen once. The specimen was peripheral blood mononuclear cells (PBMCs), collected before the second cycle of nivolumab. Source of these receptors: a human donor with classical Hodgkin lymphoma. Each CDR3 is given with its conserved first and last residue. A D gene is named only where the DNA matches it firmly. Clone size, where shown, is once, few, many, or a class for clones that have expanded.

>TRBJ2-5|TRBD2|TRBV5-5|NA
CASSLGLAGSTETQYF
TGTGCCAGCAGCTTGGGGCTAGCGGGATCGACCGAGACCCAGTACTTC
>TRBJ2-7|TRBD2|TRBV27|NA
CASKWGLAGIEQYF
TGTGCCAGCAAGTGGGGACTAGCGGGAATCGAGCAGTACTTC
>TRBJ2-3|NA|TRBV2|NA
CASSETRSHTDTQYF
TGTGCCAGCAGTGAGACTAGGTCCCACACAGATACGCAGTATTTT
>TRBJ2-7|NA|TRBV25-1|NA
CASSEFSVYEQYF
TGTGCCAGCAGTGAATTCTCCGTCTACGAGCAGTACTTC
>TRBJ2-3|NA|TRBV7-9|NA
CASSLAPTSNTDTQYF
TGTGCCAGCAGCTTAGCTCCCACGTCGAACACAGATACGCAGTATTTT
>TRBJ1-4|NA|TRBV29-1|NA
CSVESNGEKLFF
TGCAGCGTTGAAAGCAACGGCGAAAAACTGTTTTTT
>TRBJ2-1|NA|TRBV6-1|once
CAGSGSSYNEQFF
TGTGCCGGTAGCGGAAGCTCCTACAATGAGCAGTTCTTC
>TRBJ1-1|TRBD1|TRBV29-1|few
CSVAGQGANTEAFF
TGCAGCGTAGCTGGACAGGGGGCGAACACTGAAGCTTTCTTT
>TRBJ1-2|NA|TRBV20-1|NA
CSALQGRGYTF
TGCAGTGCCCTTCAGGGACGCGGCTACACCTTC
>TRBJ2-7|TRBD1|TRBV29-1|NA
CSVASGTGTYEQYF
TGCAGCGTTGCTTCCGGGACAGGAACCTACGAGCAGTACTTC
>TRBJ1-3|NA|TRBV11-2|few
CASSLGPSENSGNTIYF
TGTGCCAGCAGCTTAGGTCCTTCGGAGAACTCTGGAAACACCATATATTTT
>TRBJ2-1|TRBD2|TRBV5-4|NA
CASSWGRLAANNEQFF
TGTGCCAGCAGCTGGGGGCGACTAGCGGCTAACAATGAGCAGTTCTTC
>TRBJ1-1|NA|TRBV19|NA
CASNLRSYTEAFF
TGTGCCAGTAACCTTCGGAGTTACACTGAAGCTTTCTTT
>TRBJ1-2|NA|TRBV6-5|few
CASRQGHGYTF
TGTGCCAGCAGGCAGGGACATGGCTACACCTTC
>TRBJ2-4|TRBD1|TRBV29-1|NA
CSGRTGAKNIQYF
TGCAGCGGCCGGACAGGGGCCAAAAACATTCAGTACTTC
>TRBJ2-1|TRBD2|TRBV29-1|NA
CSATGGTSGTARMSSYNEQFF
TGCAGCGCCACGGGTGGGACTAGCGGGACGGCGAGGATGAGCTCCTACAATGAGCAGTTCTTC
>TRBJ1-6|NA|TRBV6-5|NA
CASSYEQGRSPLHF
TGTGCCAGCAGTTACGAACAGGGCCGGTCACCCCTCCACTTT
>TRBJ2-7|TRBD2|TRBV2|once
CASSELAGAASYEQYF
TGTGCCAGCAGTGAACTAGCGGGAGCTGCCTCCTACGAGCAGTACTTC
>TRBJ2-1|NA|TRBV7-2|NA
CASSLTPDPTYNEQFF
TGTGCCAGCAGCTTAACTCCGGACCCGACCTACAATGAGCAGTTCTTC
>TRBJ2-1|TRBD2|TRBV7-9|NA
CASSLAGGGKYEQFF
TGTGCCAGCAGCCTAGCGGGAGGCGGGAAATATGAGCAGTTCTTC
>TRBJ1-3|TRBD1|TRBV5-1|NA
CASSFVPGQGRGPGNTIYF
TGCGCCAGCAGCTTCGTCCCGGGACAGGGAAGGGGGCCTGGAAACACCATATATTTT
>TRBJ1-1|TRBD1|TRBV6-5|NA
CASSSGQQNTEAFF
TGTGCCAGCAGTTCGGGACAGCAAAACACTGAAGCTTTCTTT
>TRBJ2-1|NA|TRBV2|NA
CASSQEVDGPQFF
TGTGCCAGCAGTCAAGAGGTTGACGGACCCCAGTTCTTC
>TRBJ2-1|NA|TRBV5-5|NA
CASSLQTGSAGEQFF
TGTGCCAGCAGCTTGCAGACAGGGTCAGCGGGTGAGCAGTTCTTC
>TRBJ2-1|NA|TRBV7-2|NA
CASRSDNEQFF
TGTGCCAGCAGAAGCGACAATGAGCAGTTCTTC